The T cell receptor (beta chain) under discussion was sequenced for a study of blood T cell repertoires in COVID-19. Study background: Sites across the United States, Italy and Spain contributed samples from acute and convalescent COVID-19. The cDNA or gDNA used as material had been derived from T cells, B-cell-depleted T cells, or PBMCs.

Clones were sequenced by immunoSEQ multiplex PCR, and TCRdb holds only the in-frame ones, with some missing. There are about 220,000 clones in the sample; just over 85% occur only once, and around 15% lies in the top ten. The receptor was derived from a woman aged 50 to 60 with acute COVID-19. Sequences were obtained from PBMCs or T cells enriched from blood (not recorded which).

The CDR3 sequence: CASINPGSKETQYF. In DNA, the CDR3 is TGTGCCAGCATCAACCCGGGGAGTAAAGAGACCCAGTACTTC. This chain uses TRBV7-8 with TRBJ2-5, with a possible D match to TRBD2 (5 bases). Germline CDR1 SGHVS, CDR2 FQNEAQ. Trimming took off 7 bases at V and 3 bases at J, with 15 bases between the two ends. The CDR3 extends over 14 amino acids.